This T cell receptor (beta chain) was profiled in a study of molecular identifiers for immune sequencing clone quantification. The study's findings and limits: In naive cells, clones above 20 RNA copies held under 1% of molecules, whereas in effector cells they held over 98%.

This clonotype came up many times. Its antigen is undetermined. Investigators produced naive CD8 libraries from about 20,000 to 1,000,000 sorted cells, drawing on 10%, 30% or 50% RNA. A CD8+CD4-CCR7+CD45RA+ phenotype served as the sorting definition for naive CD8 T cells. TCRdb re-called the PCR reads with MiXCR, one entry per CDR3 protein. The sample records approximately 550,000 distinct CDR3 sequences, roughly 24% being singletons. The CDR3 extends over 15 amino acids. Per germline, CDR1 SGHAT and CDR2 FQNNGV. Trimming took 2 bases from V and 0 from J, leaving 8 bases between them. Sequencing was done on a sample of naive CD8+ T cells from blood, with Jurkat cell RNA spiked in. Subset specified: FACS-sorted CD8+CD4-CCR7+CD45RA+ naive T cells. This sequence joins TRBV11-2 and TRBJ2-1; the D gene could be TRBD1 or TRBD2 (5 bases each). The receptor comes from a human donor in good health. Some libraries in this study had Jurkat cell RNA spiked in. In DNA, the CDR3 is TGTGCCAGCAGCTTAAGTGGGGGCTCCTACAATGAGCAGTTCTTC. It specifies CASSLSGGSYNEQFF.